This T cell receptor (beta chain) was captured by sequencing in a study of cytomegalovirus exposure and HLA in healthy donors. With respect to this clone: Its antigen is as yet unknown.

Study-level results: Researchers reported in a later analysis that common viral pathogens appeared linked to several top clusters. Sequencing likely produced, as an artifact, a cluster of highly shared sequence variants. A later analysis associated roughly 15,000 TCR beta sequences with HLA alleles at a 0.05 false discovery rate.

PCR primers comprised 60 Vbeta and 13 Jbeta primers. Using immunoSEQ multiplex PCR, the repertoire was profiled, and TCRdb retains in-frame clones only, with some absent. The repertoire has tens of thousands of clones, approximately 60% of them found once; the top ten carry around 3%. This TCR came from a woman aged 45-59 years in good health and CMV-seronegative. Sample: PBMCs.

The CDR3 bases are TGTGCCATCTTGCGCGCAGGGGGCTACAATGAGCAGTTCTTC. Translating gives CAILRAGGYNEQFF. The chain joins TRBV28 to TRBJ2-1, with TRBD1 identical over 7 bases. From germline, CDR1 is MDHEN and CDR2 SYDVKM. This CDR3 is 14 amino acids long. J was trimmed by 3 bases and V by 10 bases; bases with no gene match: 9.